Presented here are 20 T cell receptor beta chains from one specimen sequenced in a study of CD8 T cells in ankylosing spondylitis. Each CDR3 protein is one row after TCRdb ran MiXCR on the 5' RACE reads. The sample has about 240,000 distinct CDR3 sequences, about 9.1% seen once; the top ten hold around 7%. Sequenced input: blood, either unsorted or a sorted T cell fraction (not recorded which). These receptors all come from a male donor with ankylosing spondylitis or in good health (not recorded which).

This clonotype was found many times. The genes are TRBV6-2 or TRBV6-3 and TRBJ1-5, with D perhaps matching TRBD1 (5 bases). Trimming cost V 1 base and J 6 bases, with 10 bases left between them. CDR1 and CDR2 (germline): MNHEY, SVGEGT. This CDR3 is 14 amino acids long. The CDR3: CASSYYGGSQPQHF. The CDR3 coding sequence is TGTGCCAGCAGTTACTACGGGGGAAGTCAGCCCCAGCATTTT.

V is TRBV5-5 and J is TRBJ2-7; 7 positions match TRBD1. Germline CDR1 SGHKS, CDR2 YYEKEE (reference sequence). Unmatched junction bases numbered 7, after V lost 2 bases and J lost 2 bases. This CDR3 contains 15 residues. CDR3 loop: CASSLVGTAPYEQYF. In DNA, the CDR3 is TGTGCCAGCAGCTTAGTCGGGACAGCTCCCTACGAGCAGTACTTC. The whole variable domain, filled in from reference TRBV5-5 and TRBJ2-7, reads DAGVTQSPTHLIKTRGQQVTLRCSPISGHKSVSWYQQVLGQGPQFIFQYYEKEERGRGNFPDRFSARQFPNYSSELNVNALLLGDSALYLCASSLVGTAPYEQYFGPGTRLTVT.

Ten or more counts support this clonotype. The rearrangement links TRBV7-9 to TRBJ1-2; 7 bases line up with TRBD1. This CDR3 has 13 amino acids. Trimming took 6 bases from V and 4 from J; bases not matched to a gene: 5. Germline lookup yields CDR1 SEHNR and CDR2 FQNEAQ (reference sequence). CDR3 sequence reads: CASRSTGAYGYTF. DNA of the CDR3: TGTGCCAGCAGGTCTACAGGGGCCTATGGCTACACCTTC.

This clonotype was recorded only once. The germline gene is not matched at one end of the junction; a read error may be the cause. The CDR3 region is CAGRTQTGDYEQYF. CDR3 coding DNA: TGCGCCGGCAGGACTCAGACAGGGGACTACGAGCAGTACTTC. This rearrangement joins TRBV5-1 to TRBJ2-7; 8 bases match TRBD1. The CDR3 is 14 residues long. The V gene's germline CDR1 is SGHRS and CDR2 YFSETQ.

The chain recombines TRBV6-5 with TRBJ1-2, with a possible D match to TRBD1 (5 bases). V was clipped by 8 bases and J by 6 bases, with 16 bases between them. Germline V gene data show CDR1 as MNHEY and CDR2 as SVGAGI. This CDR3 spans 13 amino acids. The CDR3 coding sequence is TGTGCCAGCGTTGGCCCAGGGAGGGATGGCTACACCTTC. Translating it yields CASVGPGRDGYTF.

This clonotype was picked up many times. V gene TRBV5-1 combines with J gene TRBJ2-5, with D possibly being TRBD1 (6 bases). Trimming pared 4 bases from V and 4 bases from J, leaving 11 bases between. From germline, CDR1 is SGHRS and CDR2 YFSETQ. CDR3 size: 13 residues. This chain's CDR3 is CASSNRVAETQYF. As DNA, the CDR3 is TGCGCCAGCAGCAACAGGGTGGCAGAGACCCAGTACTTC.

This chain's CDR3 is CSARGSGGSTSSSYNEQFF. The CDR3 nucleotides are TGCAGTGCTAGGGGTAGCGGGGGGTCCACCTCAAGCTCCTACAATGAGCAGTTCTTC. This sequence joins TRBV20-1 and TRBJ2-1; 10 nucleotides line up with TRBD2. The CDR3 length is 19 residues. Per germline, CDR1 DFQATT and CDR2 SNEGSKA (reference sequence). V shed 3 bases and J 0 bases; nucleotides not matched to a gene: 14.

This clonotype was counted at least ten times. The chain couples TRBV6-5 to TRBJ2-7, with D uncertain. This CDR3 is 14 amino acids long. V lost 4 bases and J lost 0, with 10 bases in between. CDR1 is MNHEY and CDR2 is SVGAGI in the germline V gene. DNA for the CDR3: TGTGCCAGCAGTTCAGAGCTGGGCTCCTACGAGCAGTACTTC. Residues: CASSSELGSYEQYF.

This clonotype was seen many times. CDR3 amino acids: CASTQSGQGNYGYTF. The CDR3 region has the DNA TGTGCCAGCACCCAGTCGGGACAGGGGAACTATGGCTACACCTTC. The chain has TRBV12-3 or TRBV12-4 and TRBJ1-2, with 10 bases that match TRBD1. V shed 7 bases and J 2 bases; nucleotides not matched to a gene: 7. This CDR3 has 15 amino acids.

The V and J genes are TRBV27 and TRBJ2-3, with TRBD1 matching over 7 bases. V shed 2 bases and J 4 bases; nucleotides not matched to a gene: 6. CDR1 is MNHEY and CDR2 is SMNVEV in the germline V gene (reference sequence). The CDR3 loop spans 15 amino acids. The CDR3: CASSLLQGLADTQYF. The CDR3 DNA reads as TGTGCCAGCAGTTTACTACAGGGGTTAGCAGATACGCAGTATTTT.

Many counts were recorded for this clonotype. The rearrangement joins TRBV4-2 to TRBJ1-5; 11 bases are shared with TRBD1. This CDR3 region has 16 residues. V lost 5 bases, J lost 4 bases, and 7 bases stayed unmatched. The germline gives CDR1 LGHNA, CDR2 YNFKEQ. This CDR3 reads CASSAPGQGGNQPQHF. The CDR3 coding sequence is TGTGCCAGCAGCGCTCCGGGACAGGGGGGGAATCAGCCCCAGCATTTT.

This clonotype was picked up many times. The chain uses TRBV27 and TRBJ2-5; tentative D call: TRBD2 (5 bases). Germline values: CDR1 MNHEY, CDR2 SMNVEV (reference sequence). The CDR3 covers 15 residues. The V gene lost 1 base and the J gene lost 3 bases, with 12 bases spanning the gap. The CDR3 reads CASSLYGGPKETQYF. The CDR3 coding sequence is TGTGCCAGCAGTTTATACGGCGGGCCTAAAGAGACCCAGTACTTC.

This clonotype was detected ten times or more. The rearrangement joins TRBV29-1 to TRBJ2-7; 7 bases map to TRBD1. Losses at the gene ends were 6 bases for V and 4 bases for J; bases not matched to a gene: 15. Germline CDR1 reads SQVTM; CDR2 reads ANQGSEA. The CDR3 is made up of 15 amino acids. The CDR3 loop reads CSVADSGQFLYEQYF. The CDR3 DNA reads as TGCAGCGTCGCCGATTCGGGACAGTTTTTGTACGAGCAGTACTTC.

This clonotype has a count of ten or more. The CDR3 loop reads CASSQESAGRIYGYTF. CDR3 nucleotide sequence: TGCGCCAGCAGCCAAGAATCGGCAGGAAGGATCTATGGCTACACCTTC. The V and J genes are TRBV4-3 and TRBJ1-2; D is unresolved. CDR1 is LGHNA, CDR2 YSLEER, per germline. This CDR3 has 16 residues. V lost 0 bases and J lost 4, with 15 bases in between.

This clonotype was seen ten or more times. V is TRBV6-5 and J is TRBJ2-2, with D tentatively TRBD1 (5 bases). Germline V gene data show CDR1 as MNHEY and CDR2 as SVGAGI. CDR3 length equals 14 residues. With 0 bases removed from V and 3 bases from J, the gap between germline ends came to 5 bases. DNA for the CDR3: TGTGCCAGCAGTTACTCCAGGGACACCGGGGAGCTGTTTTTT. Encoded protein: CASSYSRDTGELFF.

This clonotype was recorded many times. The rearrangement links TRBV20-1 to TRBJ2-7, with D perhaps TRBD1 or TRBD2 (7 bases each). There are 15 residues in the CDR3. In germline, CDR1 is DFQATT, CDR2 SNEGSKA (reference sequence). V dropped 1 base and J dropped 5 bases, with 18 bases sitting between them. CDR3 nucleotides: TGCAGTGCTAGAGGGGAGGGGGCGCTAAACCACGAGCAGTACTTC. Amino acid sequence: CSARGEGALNHEQYF.

This clonotype has a count of ten or more. V is TRBV6-2 or TRBV6-3 and J is TRBJ2-7; TRBD1 matches at 7 bases. The V and J ends lost 4 bases and 2 bases, in that order; junction bases with no gene match: 2. This CDR3 is 13 amino acids long. Germline V gene data show CDR1 as MNHEY and CDR2 as SVGEGT. CDR3 in amino acids: CASSLGQTYEQYF. The CDR3 bases are TGTGCCAGCAGTTTGGGACAGACCTACGAGCAGTACTTC.

This clonotype was counted many times. CDR3 DNA sequence: TGTGCCAGCAGCCCCCGACCCTCCGGTGGGGAGCTGTTTTTT. This sequence encodes CASSPRPSGGELFF. This rearrangement joins TRBV3-1 to TRBJ2-2; D not resolved. Per germline, CDR1 LGHDT and CDR2 YNNKEL (reference sequence). The CDR3 loop spans 14 amino acids. V was shortened by 4 bases and J by 8 bases, with 14 bases between the two germline ends. Drawing the rest from reference TRBV3-1 and TRBJ2-2, the complete variable domain is DTAVSQTPKYLVTQMGNDKSIKCEQNLGHDTMYWYKQDSKKFLKIMFSYNNKELIINETVPNRFSPKSPDKAHLNLHINSLELGDSAVYFCASSPRPSGGELFFGEGSRLTVL.

The table lists this clonotype with many counts. This chain connects TRBV3-1 to TRBJ1-1; D unclear. V was shortened by 6 bases and J by 0 bases, with 14 bases between the two germline ends. The CDR3 is made up of 15 amino acids. Germline V gene data show CDR1 as LGHDT and CDR2 as YNNKEL (reference sequence). CDR3 DNA sequence: TGTGCCAGCAGGAATACCGACGGAATGAACACTGAAGCTTTCTTT. Encoded protein: CASRNTDGMNTEAFF. Supplemented by reference TRBV3-1 and TRBJ1-1, the full variable domain reads DTAVSQTPKYLVTQMGNDKSIKCEQNLGHDTMYWYKQDSKKFLKIMFSYNNKELIINETVPNRFSPKSPDKAHLNLHINSLELGDSAVYFCASRNTDGMNTEAFFGQGTRLTVV.

J is TRBJ2-3 and V is TRBV20-1; D is possibly TRBD2 (6 bases). V dropped 0 bases and J dropped 2 bases, with 15 bases sitting between them. Germline V gives CDR1 DFQATT, CDR2 SNEGSKA (reference sequence). The CDR3 is 16 residues long. The CDR3 region has the DNA TGCAGTGCTAGAGAAGTTCAGGACTATAACACAGATACGCAGTATTTT. This encodes CSAREVQDYNTDTQYF.